This T cell receptor beta chain was found in a study of shared clonotypes between healthy human individuals (dated by TCRdb to 2020 to 2022). Regarding the complete study: The cohort included three men and a couple of women between 18 and 49 years of age. Per donor, three plates each were used for CD4 naive and CD4 memory, two for CD8 naive, and one for CD8 memory. To estimate repertoire size and how much clonotypes are shared between individuals, the study performed deep sequencing of blood TCR repertoires from 4 to 6 healthy adults. To increase sequencing depth and limit assay-specific biases, different laboratories used diverse techniques to prepare libraries and sequence TCR repertoires. Each donor's leukapheresis produced roughly between about 0.9 and 9.5 billion PBMCs.

Using the deep immunoSEQ assay, TCR CDR3 regions were amplified from genomic DNA by multiplex PCR. Extracted genomic DNA from each cell subset was distributed evenly across all wells of several immunoSEQ 96-well plates, and each plate was treated as a replicate. For sorted subsets, about 210 ng of genomic DNA, equivalent to around 30,000 T cell genomes, went into each replicate PCR. The purified libraries were quantified using a Qubit 3.0 fluorometer, sized with a Bioanalyzer 2100, and then quantified again using the KAPA Library Quantification kit. A separate single-read 150-cycle Illumina NextSeq 550 flow cell was used to sequence each immunoSEQ 96-well plate. In the paper's pipeline: Because the immunoSEQ output held only junctional sequences and lacked quality scores, the filtering could not match the filtering applied to full-length reads. Sequences were annotated with PyIR, a Python wrapper for IgBLAST v1.9, using IMGT germline references to assign V/J genes and CDR3. Any read was removed if the V/J assignment was weak (E-value above 1e-6), the CDR3 was missing, or the read contained stop codons, out-of-frame junctions, or ambiguous translated residues. A V3J clonotype was defined by an identical inferred V gene, J gene, and CDR3 amino acid sequence. The percentage overlap between two repertoires was calculated by dividing the number of shared unique clonotypes by the size of the smaller repertoire. Three approaches were used to assess repertoire richness: RTK rarefaction, the Chao1 estimator, and Recon v2.1 estimates of unobserved clonotypes. Generation probabilities were computed with OLGA for all TCRbeta clonotypes obtained by the gDNA method from a few donors. Imported from immuneACCESS, the table was reduced by TCRdb to in-frame sequences with V and J called. These copies leave out some clones; in studies compared against another copy, an unresolved V gene accounts for under half, and the cause of the remainder is not known. V, J and clone size are taken as reported in that table, and D and trimming were inferred from the DNA itself. Within this sample are more than 550,000 clones, with about 90% of them counted one time only. The top ten hold 24% of the sample.

Details on this clone: The clone's antigen remains unknown. Per-base qualities were not stored, and no clone one base away is much larger.

CD8 naive samples were CD45RO-negative cells positively selected for CCR7, giving a CD45RA+CCR7+ population that excluded TemRA cells. The donors were healthy, HIV-negative adults with no recently reported acute infections or vaccinations. All donors were Caucasian adults living in Nashville, Tennessee, USA. Blood was collected by leukapheresis, and PBMCs were isolated by Ficoll-Histopaque density gradient centrifugation and then cryopreserved in liquid nitrogen vapor phase. Purity and quantity of every magnetically sorted T cell population were checked by analytical flow cytometry. Each sorted fraction had its genomic DNA isolated and then quantified by UV absorbance on a Nanodrop 2000c. Overall study outcomes, separate from this receptor: Only blood was sampled, and tissue TCR repertoires likely differ from those in blood. Because the study included a small number of donors, the genetic and exposure-history diversity represented was limited. Pairwise subsampling indicated that sequencing depth was expected to affect the degree of clonotype sharing among donors. When a handful of donors were compared, the shared fraction of clonotypes was about 5.2% for naive CD4, around 3.6% for naive CD8, 2% to 2.5% for memory CD4, and 0.3% to 0.5% for memory CD8. Rarefaction of sorted-subset datasets indicated incomplete sequencing despite the large sequencing depth. Compared with non-shared clonotypes, the clonotypes found in all four sorted-subset donors had higher generation probabilities. Larger estimated clonotype richness was generally found for naive subsets than for memory subsets.

The sequencing input was naive CD8+ T cells sorted from blood. The cell subset or site label, as the study defines it: CD45RA+CCR7+. The TCR originated in a man younger than 45 in good health.

The DNA is TGTGCCAGCGGCTCCGTCGGGGGCTCGAGTGAGCAGTTCTTC. It codes for CASGSVGGSSEQFF. The sequence links TRBV6-4 to TRBJ2-1; the D gene could be TRBD1 or TRBD2, each one agreeing over 6 bases. Spanning cysteine to phenylalanine, the CDR3 consists of 14 amino acids. Just CDR3 DNA is preserved here, 42 bases in frame from base 1. CDR1 and CDR2 are read off the germline V gene as MRHNA and SNTAGT. V is reduced by 8 bases and J by 9 bases, leaving a spacing of 20 bases between them.